Presented here are 15 T cell receptor beta chains from one specimen sequenced in a study of cytomegalovirus exposure and HLA in healthy donors. 60 Vbeta and 13 Jbeta primers were used in PCR. Sequenced by immunoSEQ multiplex PCR; TCRdb stores in-frame clones only, minus some. Among approximately 130,000 clones listed, about 69% were seen once. Sequenced: PBMCs. These receptor sequences come from a man younger than 40 in good health and CMV-seronegative.

This chain uses TRBV13 with TRBJ1-6; weak D call: TRBD1 (6 bases). The germline CDR1 and CDR2 sequences are PRHDT and FYEKMQ (reference sequence). V was trimmed by 1 base and J by 1 base, leaving 8 bases between them. There are 16 residues in the CDR3. This chain's CDR3 is CASSLEGDSYNSPLHF. The CDR3 region has the DNA TGTGCCAGCAGCTTAGAGGGGGATTCCTATAATTCACCCCTCCACTTT.

J is TRBJ2-2 and V is TRBV6-5; a possible D gene is TRBD1 (5 bases). The CDR3 spans 14 residues. V lost 6 bases, J lost 3 bases, and 11 bases lay in between. Germline V lookup: CDR1 MNHEY, CDR2 SVGAGI. The CDR3 coding sequence is TGTGCCAGCAGACAGGACGTCGACACCGGGGAGCTGTTTTTT. Encoded protein: CASRQDVDTGELFF.

The chain uses TRBV13 and TRBJ1-2; D may be TRBD1 (6 bases). Trimming cost V 2 bases and J 6 bases, with 13 bases left between them. Germline V CDR1 and CDR2: PRHDT, FYEKMQ (reference sequence). The CDR3 sequence is 14 residues long. The CDR3 sequence is CASSLMTGIDGYTF. DNA of the CDR3: TGTGCCAGCAGCTTAATGACAGGAATCGATGGCTACACCTTC.

A word on this clone: The junction does not match germline at one end; this may be a read error. The V call is TRBV7-7, the J call TRBJ2-7; D may be TRBD2 (5 bases). CDR1 is SSHAT and CDR2 is FNYEAQ in the germline V gene (reference sequence). The CDR3 loop spans 14 amino acids. CDR3 DNA sequence: TGTGCTAGCAGCTTATCTCCGGGGAACTACGAGCAGTACTTC. This codes for CASSLSPGNYEQYF.

This rearrangement joins TRBV10-3 to TRBJ1-1, with 8 bases that match TRBD1. The germline CDR1 and CDR2 sequences are ENHRY and SYGVKD. V was pared by 0 bases and J by 1 base, with 4 bases of the junction left unmatched. The CDR3 has 16 amino acids. The CDR3 loop is CAISESTGTGNTEAFF. The CDR3 bases are TGTGCCATCAGTGAGTCAACCGGGACAGGGAACACTGAAGCTTTCTTT.

This clone was detected a few times. This chain uses TRBV29-1 with TRBJ1-2; TRBD1 agrees at 9 bases. CDR1 and CDR2 (germline): SQVTM, ANQGSEA. V lost 2 bases and J lost 7; bases outside the gene matches: 2. The CDR3 length is 12 residues. CDR3 nucleotides: TGCAGCGTTGAAACAGGGGGCGTTGGCTACACCTTC. It encodes CSVETGGVGYTF.

The genes are TRBV7-9 and TRBJ1-2; possible D gene TRBD1, 5 bases. The CDR3 consists of 15 residues. The germline V gene encodes CDR1 SEHNR and CDR2 FQNEAQ (reference sequence). V was shortened by 1 base and J by 6 bases, with 15 bases between the two germline ends. CDR3 residues: CASSLVLGLGHGYTF. The CDR3, as DNA: TGTGCCAGCAGCTTAGTACTGGGTTTGGGGCATGGCTACACCTTC.

The chain has TRBV7-6 and TRBJ1-5; 7 bases line up with TRBD1. CDR1 is SGHVS and CDR2 is FNYEAQ in the germline V gene. Unmatched junction bases numbered 2, after V lost 1 base and J lost 5 bases. The CDR3 extends over 14 amino acids. In DNA form, the CDR3 reads TGTGCCAGCAGCTTAGAAACAGGGGATCAGCCCCAGCATTTT. Protein sequence: CASSLETGDQPQHF.

The chain employs TRBV28 and TRBJ1-5, with TRBD1 as a possible D gene (6 bases). The germline V and J ends were trimmed by 4 bases and 7 bases, with 14 bases remaining between them. The CDR3 has 14 residues. Germline CDR1 MDHEN, CDR2 SYDVKM. The CDR3: CASSSHRDGQPQHF. The CDR3 coding sequence is TGTGCCAGCAGTTCCCACAGGGATGGCCAGCCCCAGCATTTT.

V is TRBV5-1 and J is TRBJ1-4, with D uncertain. V lost 5 bases to trimming and J lost 0 bases, with 8 bases between them. The CDR3 sequence is 14 residues long. CDR1 and CDR2 (germline): SGHRS, YFSETQ. The CDR3 nucleotides are TGCGCCAGCAGTTCAGTTGCAACTAATGAAAAACTGTTTTTT. This translates into CASSSVATNEKLFF. Together with reference TRBV5-1 and TRBJ1-4, the CDR3 gives the full variable domain: KAGVTQTPRYLIKTRGQQVTLSCSPISGHRSVSWYQQTPGQGLQFLFEYFSETQRNKGNFPGRFSGRQFSNSRSEMNVSTLELGDSALYLCASSSVATNEKLFFGSGTQLSVL.

The chain is built from TRBV7-9 and TRBJ2-2, with D possibly matching TRBD1 (7 bases). V was trimmed by 6 bases and J by 6 bases, leaving 20 bases between them. The germline V gene encodes CDR1 SEHNR and CDR2 FQNEAQ (reference sequence). The CDR3 is 16 amino acids. This CDR3 reads CASRSTEGASAGELFF. The CDR3 DNA sequence: TGTGCCAGCAGATCAACGGAGGGGGCTTCGGCCGGGGAGCTGTTTTTT.

The gene calls are TRBV7-2 and TRBJ2-2; no reliable D call. Germline CDR1 SGHTA, CDR2 FQGNSA. The V and J ends lost 4 bases and 3 bases respectively, with 6 bases between them. The CDR3 contains 13 residues. CDR3 nucleotide sequence: TGTGCCAGCAGCTCCCATGACACCGGGGAGCTGTTTTTT. Translating it yields CASSSHDTGELFF.

The chain joins TRBV19 to TRBJ2-7, with 10 bases aligning to TRBD2. Germline V CDR1 and CDR2: LNHDA, SQIVND (reference sequence). The ends lost 5 bases at V and 8 bases at J; junction bases unmatched: 9. There are 14 residues in the CDR3. The CDR3 protein is CASSSTSGAFQQYF. In DNA, the CDR3 is TGTGCCAGTAGTTCAACTAGCGGGGCATTCCAGCAGTACTTC. Variable domain in full (rest from reference TRBV19 and TRBJ2-7): DGGITQSPKYLFRKEGQNVTLSCEQNLNHDAMYWYRQDPGQGLRLIYYSQIVNDFQKGDIAEGYSVSREKKESFPLTVTSAQKNPTAFYLCASSSTSGAFQQYFGPGTRLTVT.

This sequence joins TRBV29-1 and TRBJ2-3; D is perhaps TRBD1 (6 bases). Per the germline V gene, CDR1 is SQVTM and CDR2 is ANQGSEA. Between the trimmed V and J ends, which lost 4 bases and 3 bases, there was a span of 17 bases. The CDR3 runs 15 residues. The CDR3 reads CSVARDTEKTDTQYF. The DNA of the CDR3 is TGCAGCGTTGCCCGGGACACGGAAAAGACAGATACGCAGTATTTT.

The J gene is TRBJ2-7, the V gene TRBV5-4; 10 nucleotides agree with TRBD2. The germline CDR1 and CDR2 sequences are SGHNT and YYREEE (reference sequence). The CDR3 spans 16 residues. J gave up 3 bases and V 2 bases, and 8 bases lay outside the gene matches. The CDR3 sequence is CASSFDLAGANYEQYF. The CDR3 DNA follows: TGTGCCAGCAGCTTTGACCTAGCGGGAGCCAACTACGAGCAGTACTTC.